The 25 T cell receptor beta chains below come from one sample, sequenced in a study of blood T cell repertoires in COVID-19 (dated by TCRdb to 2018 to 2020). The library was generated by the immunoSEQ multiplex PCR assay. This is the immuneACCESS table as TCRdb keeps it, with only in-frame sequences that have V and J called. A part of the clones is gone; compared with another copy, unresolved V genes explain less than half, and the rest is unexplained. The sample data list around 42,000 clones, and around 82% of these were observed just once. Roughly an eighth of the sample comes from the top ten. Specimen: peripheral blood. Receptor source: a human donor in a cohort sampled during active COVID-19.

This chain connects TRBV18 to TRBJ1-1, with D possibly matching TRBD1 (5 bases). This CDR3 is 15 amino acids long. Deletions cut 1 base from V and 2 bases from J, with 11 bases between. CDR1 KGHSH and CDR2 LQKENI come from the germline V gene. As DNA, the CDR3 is TGTGCCAGCTCACCACAGGGGTCCATCAACACTGAAGCTTTCTTT. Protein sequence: CASSPQGSINTEAFF.

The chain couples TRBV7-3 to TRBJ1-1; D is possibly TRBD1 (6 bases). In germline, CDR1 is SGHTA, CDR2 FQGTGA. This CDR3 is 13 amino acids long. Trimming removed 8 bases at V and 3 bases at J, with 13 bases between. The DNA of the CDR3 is TGTGCCAGCGGACAGACCGGGGACACTGAAGCTTTCTTT. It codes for CASGQTGDTEAFF. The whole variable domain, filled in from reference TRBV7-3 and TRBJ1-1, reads GAGVSQTPSNKVTEKGKYVELRCDPISGHTALYWYRQSLGQGPEFLIYFQGTGAADDSGLPNDRFFAVRPEGSVSTLKIQRTERGDSAVYLCASGQTGDTEAFFGQGTRLTVV.

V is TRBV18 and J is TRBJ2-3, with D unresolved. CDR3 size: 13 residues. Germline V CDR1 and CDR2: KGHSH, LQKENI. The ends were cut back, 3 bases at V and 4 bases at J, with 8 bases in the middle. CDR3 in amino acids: CASSPPSPDTQYF. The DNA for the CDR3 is TGTGCCAGCTCACCTCCTTCCCCAGATACGCAGTATTTT.

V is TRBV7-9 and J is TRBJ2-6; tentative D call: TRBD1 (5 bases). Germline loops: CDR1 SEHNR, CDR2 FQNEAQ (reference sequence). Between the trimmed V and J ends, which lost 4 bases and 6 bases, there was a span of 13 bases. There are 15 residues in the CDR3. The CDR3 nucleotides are TGTGCCAGCAGCTCCCTATCTGGGGCGGCCAACGTCCTGACTTTC. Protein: CASSSLSGAANVLTF.

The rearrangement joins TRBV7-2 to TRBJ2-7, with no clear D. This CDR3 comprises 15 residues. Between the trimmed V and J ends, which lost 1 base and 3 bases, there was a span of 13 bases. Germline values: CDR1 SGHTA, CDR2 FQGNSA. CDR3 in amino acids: CASSLDSGSHYEQYF. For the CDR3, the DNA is TGTGCCAGCAGCTTAGACAGTGGGTCCCACTACGAGCAGTACTTC.

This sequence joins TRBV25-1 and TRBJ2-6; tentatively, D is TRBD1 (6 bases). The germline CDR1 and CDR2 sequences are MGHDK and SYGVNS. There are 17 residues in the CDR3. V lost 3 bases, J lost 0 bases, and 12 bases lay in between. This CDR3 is CASSDQTGSSGANVLTF. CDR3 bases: TGTGCCAGCAGTGACCAGACAGGTAGCTCTGGGGCCAACGTCCTGACTTTC. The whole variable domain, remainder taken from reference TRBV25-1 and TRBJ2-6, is EADIYQTPRYLVIGTGKKITLECSQTMGHDKMYWYQQDPGMELHLIHYSYGVNSTEKGDLSSESTVSRIRTEHFPLTLESARPSHTSQYLCASSDQTGSSGANVLTFGAGSRLTVL.

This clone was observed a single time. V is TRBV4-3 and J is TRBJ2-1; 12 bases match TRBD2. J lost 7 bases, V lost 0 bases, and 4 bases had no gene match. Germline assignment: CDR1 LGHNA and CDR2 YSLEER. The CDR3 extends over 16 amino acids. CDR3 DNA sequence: TGCGCCAGCAGCCAAGAGCCTAGCGGGGGGGAGAATGAGCAGTTCTTC. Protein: CASSQEPSGGENEQFF.

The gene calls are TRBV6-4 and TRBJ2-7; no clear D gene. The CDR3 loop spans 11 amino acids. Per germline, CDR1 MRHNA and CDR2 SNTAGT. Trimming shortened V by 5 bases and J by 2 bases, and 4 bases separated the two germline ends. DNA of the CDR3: TGTGCCAGCAGTTCCGCCTACGAGCAGTACTTC. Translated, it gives CASSSAYEQYF.

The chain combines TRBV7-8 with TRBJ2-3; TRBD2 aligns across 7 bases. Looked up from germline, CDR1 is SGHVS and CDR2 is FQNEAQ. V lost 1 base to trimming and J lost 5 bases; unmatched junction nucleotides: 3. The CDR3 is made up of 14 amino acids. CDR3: CASSLVPGGDTQYF. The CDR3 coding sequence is TGTGCCAGCAGCTTAGTGCCGGGGGGAGATACGCAGTATTTT. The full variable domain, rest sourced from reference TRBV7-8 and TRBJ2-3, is GAGVSQSPRYKVAKRGQDVALRCDPISGHVSLFWYQQALGQGPEFLTYFQNEAQLDKSGLPSDRFFAERPEGSVSTLKIQRTQQEDSAVYLCASSLVPGGDTQYFGPGTRLTVL.

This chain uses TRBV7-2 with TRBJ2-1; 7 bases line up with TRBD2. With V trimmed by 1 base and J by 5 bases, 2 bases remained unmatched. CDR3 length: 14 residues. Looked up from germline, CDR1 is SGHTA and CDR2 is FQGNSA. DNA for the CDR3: TGTGCCAGCAGCTTAGAGCGGGGAAACAATGAGCAGTTCTTC. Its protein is CASSLERGNNEQFF.

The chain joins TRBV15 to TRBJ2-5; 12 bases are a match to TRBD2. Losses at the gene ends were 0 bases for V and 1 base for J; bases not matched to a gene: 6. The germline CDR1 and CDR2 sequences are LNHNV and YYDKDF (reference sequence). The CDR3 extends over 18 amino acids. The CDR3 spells CATSRDRRLAGAQETQYF. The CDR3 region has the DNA TGTGCCACCAGCAGAGATAGGAGACTAGCGGGGGCCCAAGAGACCCAGTACTTC.

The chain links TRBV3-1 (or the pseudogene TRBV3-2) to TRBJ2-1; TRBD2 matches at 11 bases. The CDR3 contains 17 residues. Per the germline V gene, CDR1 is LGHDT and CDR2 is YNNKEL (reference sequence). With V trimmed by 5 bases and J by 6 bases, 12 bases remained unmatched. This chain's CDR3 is CASSAQPSGGPRNEQFF. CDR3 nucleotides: TGTGCCAGCAGCGCCCAACCTAGCGGGGGGCCACGCAATGAGCAGTTCTTC.

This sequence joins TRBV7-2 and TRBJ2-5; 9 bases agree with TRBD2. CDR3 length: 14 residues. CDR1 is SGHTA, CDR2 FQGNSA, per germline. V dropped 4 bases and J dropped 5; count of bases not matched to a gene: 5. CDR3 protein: CASSYLAGWETQYF. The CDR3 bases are TGTGCCAGCAGCTATCTAGCGGGGTGGGAGACCCAGTACTTC.

CDR3 residues: CASSLTGGGNQPQHF. CDR3 nucleotide sequence: TGTGCCAGCAGTCTGACAGGGGGCGGCAATCAGCCCCAGCATTTT. The chain combines TRBV6-6 with TRBJ1-5, with 10 bases fitting TRBD1. This CDR3 contains 15 residues. V shed 5 bases, J shed 2 bases, and the junction held 3 bases outside the gene matches. The germline V gene encodes CDR1 MNHNY and CDR2 SVGAGI (reference sequence).

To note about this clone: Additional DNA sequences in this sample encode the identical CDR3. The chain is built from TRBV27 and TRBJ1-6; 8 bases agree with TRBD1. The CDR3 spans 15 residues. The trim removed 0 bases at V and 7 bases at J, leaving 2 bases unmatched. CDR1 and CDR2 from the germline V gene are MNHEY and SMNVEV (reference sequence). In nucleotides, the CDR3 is TGTGCCAGCAGTTTATCGGGGACAGGCAATTCACCCCTCCACTTT. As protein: CASSLSGTGNSPLHF.

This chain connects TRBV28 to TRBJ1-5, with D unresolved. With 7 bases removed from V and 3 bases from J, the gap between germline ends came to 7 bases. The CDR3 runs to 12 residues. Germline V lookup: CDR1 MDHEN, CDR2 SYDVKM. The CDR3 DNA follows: TGTGCCAGCACCCCGTTCAATCAGCCCCAGCATTTT. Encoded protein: CASTPFNQPQHF. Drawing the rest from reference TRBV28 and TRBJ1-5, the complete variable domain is DVKVTQSSRYLVKRTGEKVFLECVQDMDHENMFWYRQDPGLGLRLIYFSYDVKMKEKGDIPEGYSVSREKKERFSLILESASTNQTSMYLCASTPFNQPQHFGDGTRLSIL.

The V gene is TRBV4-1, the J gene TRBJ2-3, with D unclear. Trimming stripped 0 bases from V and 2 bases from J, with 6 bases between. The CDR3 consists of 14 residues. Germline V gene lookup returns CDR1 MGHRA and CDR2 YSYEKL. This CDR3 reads CASSQDPYTDTQYF. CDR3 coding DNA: TGCGCCAGCAGCCAAGATCCTTACACAGATACGCAGTATTTT.

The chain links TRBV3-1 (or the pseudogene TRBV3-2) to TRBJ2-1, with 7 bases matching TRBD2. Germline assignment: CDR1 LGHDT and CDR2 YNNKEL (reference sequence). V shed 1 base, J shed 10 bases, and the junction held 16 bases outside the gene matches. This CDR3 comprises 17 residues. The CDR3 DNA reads TGTGCCAGCAGCCAAGCCGGGGAGCGGGGCCTTTTACGGGAGCAGTTCTTC. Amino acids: CASSQAGERGLLREQFF.

CDR3 bases: TGTGCCAGTAGTCCTCACAGCTTCGCAACTAATGAAAAACTGTTTTTT. Translated: CASSPHSFATNEKLFF. The chain uses TRBV19 and TRBJ1-4; D not resolved. The V gene lost 5 bases and the J gene lost 0 bases, with 13 bases spanning the gap. The CDR3 contains 16 residues. The germline V gene has CDR1 LNHDA and CDR2 SQIVND (reference sequence).

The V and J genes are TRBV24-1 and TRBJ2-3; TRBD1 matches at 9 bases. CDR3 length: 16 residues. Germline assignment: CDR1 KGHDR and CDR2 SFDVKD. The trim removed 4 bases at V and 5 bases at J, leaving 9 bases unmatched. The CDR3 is CATSDPLGQGLDTQYF. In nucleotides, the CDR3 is TGTGCCACCAGTGACCCACTTGGACAGGGGTTAGATACGCAGTATTTT.

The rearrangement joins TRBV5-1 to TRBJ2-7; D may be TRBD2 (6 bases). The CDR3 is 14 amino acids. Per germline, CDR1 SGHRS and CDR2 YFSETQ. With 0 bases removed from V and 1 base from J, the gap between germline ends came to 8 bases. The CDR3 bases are TGCGCCAGCAGCTTGGCCGGGGGATCCTACGAGCAGTACTTC. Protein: CASSLAGGSYEQYF.

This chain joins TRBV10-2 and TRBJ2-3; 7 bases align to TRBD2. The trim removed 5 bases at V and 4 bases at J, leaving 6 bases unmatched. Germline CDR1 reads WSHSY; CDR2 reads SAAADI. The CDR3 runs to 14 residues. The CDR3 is CASSISGRADTQYF. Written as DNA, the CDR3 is TGCGCCAGCAGTATATCTGGGAGGGCAGATACGCAGTATTTT.

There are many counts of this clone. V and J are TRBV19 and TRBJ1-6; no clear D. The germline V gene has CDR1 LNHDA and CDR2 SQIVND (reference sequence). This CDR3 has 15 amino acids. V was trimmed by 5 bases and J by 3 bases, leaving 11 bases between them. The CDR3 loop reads CASSWAAIYNSPLHF. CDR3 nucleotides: TGTGCCAGTAGTTGGGCAGCCATCTATAATTCACCCCTCCACTTT.

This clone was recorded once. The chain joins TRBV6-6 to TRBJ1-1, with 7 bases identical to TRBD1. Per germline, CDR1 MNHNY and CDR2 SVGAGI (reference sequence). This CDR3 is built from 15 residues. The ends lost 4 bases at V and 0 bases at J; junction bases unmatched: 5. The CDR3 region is CASSSTGNLNTEAFF. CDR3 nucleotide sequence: TGTGCCAGCAGTTCGACAGGGAACTTGAACACTGAAGCTTTCTTT.

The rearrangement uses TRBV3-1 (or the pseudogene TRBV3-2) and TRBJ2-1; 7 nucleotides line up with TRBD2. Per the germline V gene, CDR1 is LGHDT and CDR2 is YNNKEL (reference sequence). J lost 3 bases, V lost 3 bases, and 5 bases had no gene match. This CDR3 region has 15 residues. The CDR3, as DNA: TGTGCCAGCAGCCACGACGGGACTAACTACAATGAGCAGTTCTTC. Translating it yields CASSHDGTNYNEQFF.